These 31 T cell receptor beta chains originate from one sample sequenced in a study of regulatory T cells in long-lasting Graves disease. Assembly of TCR beta libraries relied on iRepertoire HTBI primers together with Arm-PCR of CDR3 regions. Each CDR3 protein gets one entry after TCRdb re-called the multiplex PCR reads with MiXCR. Of some 440,000 distinct CDR3 sequences detected, around 21% appear once; the ten largest clones hold less than 9%. Specified time point: persistent/refractory GD, antithyroid drugs over 5 years with positive TRAb. Making the TCR library involved RNA that had been extracted from PBMCs. The starting material was peripheral blood mononuclear cells (PBMCs), obtained when the disease was refractory, from a patient treated with antithyroid drugs. These receptors were collected from a female donor with Graves disease.

The V call is TRBV29-1, the J call TRBJ2-7; a possible D gene is TRBD2 (5 bases). Trimming removed 7 bases from V and 5 bases from J, with 12 bases in between. Germline V gene lookup returns CDR1 SQVTM and CDR2 ANQGSEA. There are 11 residues in the CDR3. The CDR3 nucleotides read TGCAGCGGGGAGTTAAACGACGAGCAGTACTTC. Protein: CSGELNDEQYF.

The chain employs TRBV19 and TRBJ1-6, with a possible D match to TRBD1 (5 bases). This CDR3 has 15 residues. From germline, CDR1 is LNHDA and CDR2 SQIVND (reference sequence). The germline V and J ends were trimmed by 5 bases and 3 bases, with 11 bases remaining between them. The CDR3: CASSPGTVYNSPLHF. Here the CDR3 DNA reads TGTGCCAGTAGTCCTGGGACGGTCTATAATTCACCCCTCCACTTT.

Details on this clonotype: This may come from a read error, since a much larger clone is one base off. The chain employs TRBV7-8 and TRBJ1-1, with D possibly TRBD1 on 5 matching bases. Germline loops: CDR1 SGHVS, CDR2 FQNEAQ. This CDR3 is built from 17 residues. Trimming shortened V by 7 bases and J by 5 bases, and 26 bases separated the two germline ends. Here the CDR3 reads CASIPERGGRLGTEAFF. In nucleotides, the CDR3 is TGTGCCAGCATTCCAGAACGGGGCGGCCGACTGGGGACTGAAGCTTTCTTT. The full variable domain, in which reference TRBV7-8 and TRBJ1-1 provide the parts outside the CDR3, is GAGVSQSPRYKVAKRGQDVALRCDPISGHVSLFWYQQALGQGPEFLTYFQNEAQLDKSGLPSDRFFAERPEGSVSTLKIQRTQQEDSAVYLCASIPERGGRLGTEAFFGQGTRLTVV.

This clonotype was counted once. The rearrangement uses TRBV2 and TRBJ2-1, with D perhaps TRBD1 (6 bases). The CDR3 runs 15 residues. Between the trimmed V and J ends, which lost 6 bases and 1 base, there was a span of 13 bases. Germline V CDR1 and CDR2: SNHLY, FYNNEI. The CDR3 sequence: CASRATGWSYNEQFF. The CDR3, as DNA: TGTGCCAGCAGAGCAACAGGGTGGTCCTACAATGAGCAGTTCTTC. Using reference TRBV2 and TRBJ2-1 for the parts outside the CDR3, the full variable domain is EPEVTQTPSHQVTQMGQEVILRCVPISNHLYFYWYRQILGQKVEFLVSFYNNEISEKSEIFDDQFSVERPDGSNFTLKIRSTKLEDSAMYFCASRATGWSYNEQFFGPGTRLTVL.

This clonotype was seen a handful of times. This sequence joins TRBV10-3 and TRBJ1-5; the D gene is possibly TRBD1 (6 bases). V lost 11 bases, J lost 4 bases, and 15 bases lay in between. This CDR3 has 13 residues. The germline V gene has CDR1 ENHRY and CDR2 SYGVKD. CDR3 DNA: TGTGCCTCAAAAGGGACAAGTAATCAGCCCCAGCATTTT. This encodes CASKGTSNQPQHF.

This clonotype was seen only a few times. The rearrangement joins TRBV7-2 to TRBJ2-7, with 10 bases lining up with TRBD2. Trimming at V came to 5 bases and at J to 5 bases, leaving 12 bases not matched to a gene. CDR1 is SGHTA and CDR2 is FQGNSA in the germline V gene. The CDR3 covers 16 residues. CDR3 residues: CASSLRWLAGDDEQYF. The DNA of the CDR3 is TGTGCCAGCAGCCTACGGTGGCTAGCGGGAGATGACGAGCAGTACTTC.

This clonotype was recorded at least ten times. V usage is TRBV3-1 and J usage is TRBJ1-5; D gene unclear. The length of the CDR3 is 13 residues. Germline CDR1 is LGHDT and CDR2 is YNNKEL (reference sequence). The V gene lost 3 bases and the J gene lost 6 bases, with 9 bases spanning the gap. Here the CDR3 DNA reads TGTGCCAGCAGCCACGGAGGGTCTCAGCCCCAGCATTTT. Protein sequence: CASSHGGSQPQHF.

Note on this clonotype: Just one base apart from a much larger clone, this may be a read error. Because it lacks the conserved phenylalanine or tryptophan at the end, this CDR3 is likely a read error. The CDR3 nucleotides read TGTGCCAGCAGGCGGGACGCTAATTCACCCCTCCACTAT. Translated: CASRRDANSPLHY. This chain connects TRBV2 to TRBJ1-6; maybe TRBD1 (5 bases). The V end was cut by 6 bases, the J end by 6 bases, with 9 bases between. Per the germline V gene, CDR1 is SNHLY and CDR2 is FYNNEI. CDR3 size: 13 residues.

This clonotype has ten or more counts. CDR3 DNA sequence: TGTGCCAGCAGTTACTCACGGCACCATAATGAAAAACTGTTTTTT. Its protein product is CASSYSRHHNEKLFF. The chain carries TRBV6-5 and TRBJ1-4, with D unclear. This CDR3 contains 15 residues. Germline values: CDR1 MNHEY, CDR2 SVGAGI. Trimming took off 0 bases at V and 4 bases at J, with 9 bases between the two ends.

This clonotype was seen just once. The chain is built from TRBV14 and TRBJ2-2; a possible D gene is TRBD1 (5 bases). Trimming cost V 4 bases and J 9 bases, with 15 bases left between them. The CDR3 covers 14 residues. Germline V gives CDR1 SGHDN, CDR2 FVKESK. The chain's CDR3 is CASSPRQFPRELFF. CDR3 nucleotides: TGTGCCAGCAGCCCCAGACAGTTTCCTCGGGAGCTGTTTTTT.

In this sample, this clonotype turned up once. The J gene is TRBJ2-1, the V gene TRBV18, with TRBD1 as a possible D gene (6 bases). The V gene lost 6 bases and the J gene lost 0 bases, with 12 bases spanning the gap. The germline gives CDR1 KGHSH, CDR2 LQKENI. The CDR3 is 15 amino acids. The CDR3 DNA reads TGTGCCAGCTCTCACAGGGAGAACTCCTACAATGAGCAGTTCTTC. Its protein product is CASSHRENSYNEQFF.

This clonotype has just a few counts. The chain is built from TRBV7-8 and TRBJ1-5, with TRBD1 identical over 8 bases. The CDR3 contains 15 residues. Germline V gives CDR1 SGHVS, CDR2 FQNEAQ. Losses at the gene ends were 5 bases for V and 1 base for J; bases not matched to a gene: 4. The CDR3 nucleotides read TGTGCCAGCAGCAACAGACAGGGGAGCAATCAGCCCCAGCATTTT. As protein: CASSNRQGSNQPQHF. The full variable domain, in which reference TRBV7-8 and TRBJ1-5 provide the parts outside the CDR3, is GAGVSQSPRYKVAKRGQDVALRCDPISGHVSLFWYQQALGQGPEFLTYFQNEAQLDKSGLPSDRFFAERPEGSVSTLKIQRTQQEDSAVYLCASSNRQGSNQPQHFGDGTRLSIL.

This clonotype appeared a few times. DNA of the CDR3: TGTGCCAGCAGCGTAGCCCCAGGGTATAACGAGCAGTACTTC. Its protein is CASSVAPGYNEQYF. This chain joins TRBV9 and TRBJ2-7; weak D call: TRBD1 (5 bases). The V gene lost 0 bases and the J gene lost 5 bases, with 12 bases spanning the gap. Per the germline V gene, CDR1 is SGDLS and CDR2 is YYNGEE. This CDR3 has 14 residues.

This chain uses TRBV29-1 with TRBJ2-2; D is possibly TRBD2 (6 bases). Germline CDR1 and CDR2: SQVTM and ANQGSEA. The V end was cut by 6 bases, the J end by 4 bases, with 12 bases between. The CDR3 extends over 13 amino acids. CDR3 sequence: CSVATSSTGELFF. Here the CDR3 DNA reads TGCAGCGTCGCTACTAGCAGCACCGGGGAGCTGTTTTTT.

The chain employs TRBV30 and TRBJ1-3, with a tentative D call TRBD1 (6 bases). Trimming stripped 1 base from V and 3 bases from J, with 10 bases between. Germline V CDR1 and CDR2: GTSNPN, SVGIG (reference sequence). The CDR3 covers 14 residues. The CDR3: CAWSGTAVGNTIYF. CDR3 sequence (DNA): TGTGCCTGGAGTGGGACAGCTGTTGGAAACACCATATATTTT.

At least ten counts were recorded for this clonotype. The chain joins TRBV2 to TRBJ2-7; 8 bases map to TRBD1. The germline V gene encodes CDR1 SNHLY and CDR2 FYNNEI. J gave up 6 bases and V 4 bases, and 11 bases lay outside the gene matches. This CDR3 contains 15 residues. CDR3 sequence (DNA): TGTGCCAGCAGTGCCGATCCGACAGGGGTTACCGAGCAGTACTTC. It translates to CASSADPTGVTEQYF.

This chain uses TRBV7-3 with TRBJ2-1; 13 bases agree with TRBD2. The junction had 8 bases not matched to a gene; V was cut back by 5 bases and J by 4 bases. The CDR3 totals 17 residues. Germline CDR1 reads SGHTA; CDR2 reads FQGTGA. The CDR3 nucleotides are TGTGCCAGCAGCCCAGGGACTAGCGGGGTGATATACAATGAGCAGTTCTTC. Amino acids: CASSPGTSGVIYNEQFF.

In this sample, this clonotype turned up a few times. J is TRBJ1-6 and V is TRBV6-1; 7 bases agree with TRBD1. From germline, CDR1 is MNHNS and CDR2 SASEGT. CDR3 size: 14 residues. The V gene end was trimmed by 6 bases and the J gene end by 10 bases; junction bases not matched to a gene: 9. The CDR3, as DNA: TGTGCCAGCAGACCCACAGGGGATGACTCACCCCTCCACTTT. Its translation: CASRPTGDDSPLHF.

The table lists this clonotype with many counts. The chain employs TRBV6-2 or TRBV6-3 and TRBJ1-1; D is unresolved. V shed 8 bases and J shed 2 bases, with 15 bases lying between them. Germline lookup yields CDR1 MNHEY and CDR2 SVGEGT. The CDR3 loop spans 14 amino acids. This chain's CDR3 is CASRSVVENTEAFF. CDR3 nucleotides: TGTGCCAGCCGGTCCGTTGTTGAAAACACTGAAGCTTTCTTT.

This clonotype was recorded at least ten times. J is TRBJ2-7 and V is TRBV7-8; 10 nucleotides agree with TRBD2. The CDR3 runs to 16 residues. Looked up from germline, CDR1 is SGHVS and CDR2 is FQNEAQ. J gave up 0 bases and V 5 bases, and 7 bases lay outside the gene matches. The CDR3 DNA follows: TGTGCCAGCAGCCTCAGACTAGCGGGTCCCTCCTACGAGCAGTACTTC. Translated, it gives CASSLRLAGPSYEQYF.

Of note for this clonotype: A read error may explain this, as a much larger clone is one base away. The chain's CDR3 is CASSPPTANTGGLFF. The CDR3 region has the DNA TGTGCCAGCAGCCCCCCCACAGCGAACACCGGGGGGCTGTTTTTT. The chain combines TRBV12-3 or TRBV12-4 with TRBJ2-2; perhaps TRBD2 as D (6 bases). The CDR3 totals 15 residues.

This rearrangement joins TRBV24-1 to TRBJ2-3, with D hard to call. V was shortened by 5 bases and J by 2 bases, with 10 bases between the two germline ends. Germline assignment: CDR1 KGHDR and CDR2 SFDVKD. The CDR3 sequence is 14 residues long. CDR3 region: CATSGRVHTDTQYF. CDR3 sequence (DNA): TGTGCCACCAGTGGGCGAGTTCACACAGATACGCAGTATTTT.

This chain links TRBV14 with TRBJ2-5; D not resolved. The CDR3 runs to 13 residues. Germline CDR1 SGHDN, CDR2 FVKESK. The V and J ends lost 1 base and 3 bases respectively, with 6 bases between them. The CDR3 here is CASSQGSEETQYF. CDR3 nucleotides: TGTGCCAGCAGCCAAGGTTCGGAAGAGACCCAGTACTTC.

The chain links TRBV7-2 to TRBJ1-2, with a possible D match to TRBD1 (5 bases). The germline CDR1 and CDR2 sequences are SGHTA and FQGNSA. Trimming pared 5 bases from V and 4 bases from J, leaving 20 bases between. This CDR3 has 16 residues. CDR3 protein: CASSLEVQGRVYGYTF. For the CDR3, the DNA is TGTGCCAGCAGCCTAGAGGTGCAGGGACGGGTCTATGGCTACACCTTC.

This clonotype was picked up a small number of times. This sequence joins TRBV27 and TRBJ2-7; unclear D gene. This CDR3 is built from 16 residues. The V gene lost 5 bases and the J gene lost 1 base, with 18 bases spanning the gap. Germline lookup yields CDR1 MNHEY and CDR2 SMNVEV (reference sequence). The CDR3 is CASSSAPPGLSYEQYF. DNA for the CDR3: TGTGCCAGCAGTAGCGCCCCTCCCGGCTTGTCCTACGAGCAGTACTTC.

The chain uses TRBV6-1 and TRBJ1-4; TRBD1 is a possible D gene (5 bases). CDR1 and CDR2 (germline): MNHNS, SASEGT. This CDR3 spans 16 amino acids. V was shortened by 2 bases and J by 2 bases, with 12 bases between the two germline ends. The CDR3 bases are TGTGCCAGCAGTGAACGGAGGGGTTCCACTAATGAAAAACTGTTTTTT. Residues: CASSERRGSTNEKLFF.

The chain links TRBV6-1 to TRBJ2-5; 7 bases are a match to TRBD1. The CDR3 has 16 residues. Germline loops: CDR1 MNHNS, CDR2 SASEGT. V gave up 7 bases and J gave up 7 bases; unmatched junction bases: 18. DNA of the CDR3: TGTGCCAGCAAAAAAAATCCAGGGGGACGGTTGGGGACCCAGTACTTC. As protein: CASKKNPGGRLGTQYF.

This clonotype was counted at least ten times. The chain carries TRBV7-2 and TRBJ2-7; a possible D gene is TRBD1 (6 bases). The CDR3 has 14 amino acids. The V end was cut by 5 bases, the J end by 1 base, with 12 bases between. Germline CDR1 and CDR2: SGHTA and FQGNSA. The CDR3 nucleotides are TGTGCCAGCAGCGCATTCACAGGGTCCTACGAGCAGTACTTC. Protein product: CASSAFTGSYEQYF. Together with reference TRBV7-2 and TRBJ2-7, the CDR3 gives the full variable domain: GAGVSQSPSNKVTEKGKDVELRCDPISGHTALYWYRQSLGQGLEFLIYFQGNSAPDKSGLPSDRFSAERTGGSVSTLTIQRTQQEDSAVYLCASSAFTGSYEQYFGPGTRLTVT.

This clonotype was counted ten times or more. The chain is built from TRBV12-3 or TRBV12-4 and TRBJ2-5, with 9 bases that match TRBD1. J was trimmed by 5 bases and V by 4 bases; bases with no gene match: 2. CDR3 length: 13 residues. The CDR3 is CASSWDRVETQYF. CDR3 in DNA: TGTGCCAGCAGTTGGGACAGGGTGGAGACCCAGTACTTC.

This clonotype was counted at least ten times. The chain joins TRBV20-1 to TRBJ1-2; possibly TRBD1 for D (5 bases). The length of the CDR3 is 11 residues. Germline values: CDR1 DFQATT, CDR2 SNEGSKA (reference sequence). Trimming pared 6 bases from V and 8 bases from J, leaving 13 bases between. CDR3 sequence: CSAAGGRGYTF. CDR3 in DNA: TGCAGTGCCGCCGGGGGACGAGGCTACACCTTC.

This clonotype was observed at least ten times. One junction end disagrees with the germline gene, perhaps due to a read error. The chain employs TRBV7-2 and TRBJ1-1, with 9 bases identical to TRBD1. CDR3 length: 13 amino acids. Germline V gene data show CDR1 as SGHTA and CDR2 as FQGNSA. CDR3 bases: TGTGCCAGCAGGTTAGGGACAGGGACTGAAGCTTTCTTT. Residues: CASRLGTGTEAFF.